One sample yielded the 20 T cell receptor beta chains listed below, sequenced in a study of a mutant IDH1 vaccine in newly diagnosed glioma. The assay was immunoSEQ multiplex PCR, and TCRdb's table has in-frame clones only and misses some. Among around 42,000 clones listed, approximately 85% were seen once. Their target antigens are unknown. Time point given: week 5, during vaccination. Doses comprised 300 ug of mutant IDH1 20-mer peptide each, plus topical imiquimod. Sequencing used PBMCs, obtained from a glioma patient whose treatment included an IDH1 peptide vaccine. The receptors were sampled from a man aged 35 to 55 with glioma.

The rearrangement links TRBV2 to TRBJ2-1; TRBD2 aligns across 9 bases. In germline, CDR1 is SNHLY, CDR2 FYNNEI. Trimming took 5 bases from V and 3 from J; bases not matched to a gene: 8. The CDR3 is 16 residues long. The CDR3 DNA follows: TGTGCCAGCAGTACCGGGAGACTAGCGGACTACAATGAGCAGTTCTTC. It translates to CASSTGRLADYNEQFF.

This clone has only a few counts. V gene TRBV6-5 combines with J gene TRBJ1-1; D unclear. This CDR3 comprises 16 residues. V lost 0 bases to trimming and J lost 0 bases, with 11 bases between them. Germline V CDR1 and CDR2: MNHEY, SVGAGI. CDR3 amino acids: CASSYSTSQVNTEAFF. The CDR3, as DNA: TGTGCCAGCAGTTACTCGACCAGCCAGGTGAACACTGAAGCTTTCTTT.

The V call is TRBV5-1, the J call TRBJ2-5; 7 bases fit TRBD2. The germline gives CDR1 SGHRS, CDR2 YFSETQ. The length of the CDR3 is 13 residues. Trimming took 0 bases from V and 5 from J; bases not matched to a gene: 1. CDR3 amino acids: CASSLAGGETQYF. The DNA for the CDR3 is TGCGCCAGCAGCTTGGCCGGGGGGGAGACCCAGTACTTC.

This chain connects TRBV6-4 to TRBJ2-3; the D call may be TRBD1 or TRBD2 (5 bases each). Germline V gene lookup returns CDR1 MRHNA and CDR2 SNTAGT. The CDR3 length is 13 residues. Trimming removed 6 bases at V and 0 bases at J, with 7 bases between. The CDR3 here is CASSGDSTDTQYF. The CDR3 DNA reads as TGTGCCAGCAGCGGGGACAGCACAGATACGCAGTATTTT.

The rearrangement joins TRBV18 to TRBJ2-3; 8 positions agree with TRBD2. This CDR3 contains 15 residues. The trim removed 3 bases at V and 8 bases at J, leaving 10 bases unmatched. The V gene's germline CDR1 is KGHSH and CDR2 LQKENI. The CDR3 DNA reads as TGTGCCAGCTCACCGATTAGCGGGATTAGGGGTACGCAGTATTTT. This codes for CASSPISGIRGTQYF.

The chain is built from TRBV19 and TRBJ2-5; D is possibly TRBD1 (6 bases). This CDR3 has 15 residues. Germline V gene data show CDR1 as LNHDA and CDR2 as SQIVND (reference sequence). V lost 5 bases and J 5 bases, leaving 18 bases between the germline ends. The CDR3 loop is CASSPLEGVRETQYF. The CDR3 coding sequence is TGTGCCAGTAGTCCCCTAGAGGGGGTGCGTGAGACCCAGTACTTC.

CDR3 region: CASSYQNGRYGYTF. CDR3 in DNA: TGTGCCAGCAGTTACCAGAACGGTAGGTATGGCTACACCTTC. The J gene is TRBJ1-2, the V gene TRBV6-5, with D unresolved. The germline CDR1 and CDR2 sequences are MNHEY and SVGAGI. Trimming stripped 2 bases from V and 5 bases from J, with 12 bases between. The CDR3 has 14 amino acids.

The rearrangement uses TRBV6-1 and TRBJ1-2; unclear D gene. This CDR3 spans 11 amino acids. Germline V gives CDR1 MNHNS, CDR2 SASEGT. With 3 bases removed from V and 8 bases from J, the gap between germline ends came to 7 bases. For the CDR3, the DNA is TGTGCCAGCAGTGAGGCGATAGGCTACACCTTC. It yields the protein CASSEAIGYTF.

This clone is a singleton in its sample. This chain uses TRBV2 with TRBJ2-1, with TRBD2 as a possible D gene (6 bases). Trimming took off 8 bases at V and 4 bases at J, with 12 bases between the two ends. Germline V gene sequence: CDR1 SNHLY, CDR2 FYNNEI. The CDR3 is 13 residues long. CDR3 protein: CASGGTLYNEQFF. The DNA of the CDR3 is TGTGCCAGCGGGGGGACTCTTTACAATGAGCAGTTCTTC. Variable domain in full (rest from reference TRBV2 and TRBJ2-1): EPEVTQTPSHQVTQMGQEVILRCVPISNHLYFYWYRQILGQKVEFLVSFYNNEISEKSEIFDDQFSVERPDGSNFTLKIRSTKLEDSAMYFCASGGTLYNEQFFGPGTRLTVL.

This clone appeared once. The genes are TRBV9 and TRBJ1-2, with 10 bases lining up with TRBD1. Germline trimming cut 4 bases from V and 9 bases from J; bases unmatched to any gene: 15. This CDR3 has 16 amino acids. Germline-derived CDR1 and CDR2 are SGDLS and YYNGEE. The CDR3, as DNA: TGTGCCAGCAGCTCAAACAGGGACAGGGGTTTTATATGCTACACCTTC. It yields the protein CASSSNRDRGFICYTF.

The count of this clone is one. The chain couples TRBV6-1 to TRBJ2-7; D gene ambiguous. CDR1 is MNHNS, CDR2 SASEGT, per germline. Trimming removed 6 bases at V and 4 bases at J, with 16 bases between. The CDR3 runs 14 residues. The CDR3 protein is CASRGSDLRYEQYF. As DNA, the CDR3 is TGTGCCAGCAGGGGGTCCGACCTCCGGTACGAGCAGTACTTC.

This chain links TRBV9 with TRBJ1-2, with 8 bases aligning to TRBD1. V lost 3 bases to trimming and J lost 2 bases; unmatched junction nucleotides: 3. Germline CDR1 is SGDLS and CDR2 is YYNGEE. This CDR3 has 14 amino acids. Written as DNA, the CDR3 is TGTGCCAGCAGCGCCTGGACAGGGAACTATGGCTACACCTTC. This sequence encodes CASSAWTGNYGYTF.

This rearrangement joins TRBV7-8 to TRBJ1-2; D not resolved. The germline V gene has CDR1 SGHVS and CDR2 FQNEAQ. Trimming stripped 4 bases from V and 4 bases from J, with 13 bases between. CDR3 size: 14 residues. The CDR3 DNA follows: TGTGCCAGCAGCTCGGATCCAGGAGGCTATGGCTACACCTTC. It translates to CASSSDPGGYGYTF.

The rearrangement links TRBV6-5 to TRBJ2-7; 10 bases align to TRBD1. The CDR3 is made up of 13 amino acids. V lost 5 bases to trimming and J lost 10 bases; unmatched junction nucleotides: 8. Germline-derived CDR1 and CDR2 are MNHEY and SVGAGI. CDR3 DNA: TGTGCCAGCAGTGCTCCGGGACAGGGGCAACAGTACTTC. Residues: CASSAPGQGQQYF.

This chain links TRBV5-6 with TRBJ1-3; 8 bases match TRBD1. This CDR3 has 16 amino acids. CDR1 is SGHDT and CDR2 is YYEEEE in the germline V gene. The ends lost 0 bases at V and 1 base at J; junction bases unmatched: 3. The CDR3 DNA is TGTGCCAGCAGCTTGGGGACAGGGATGTCTGGAAACACCATATATTTT. Its translation: CASSLGTGMSGNTIYF.

This rearrangement joins TRBV7-6 to TRBJ1-5; TRBD1 is a possible D gene (5 bases). V was clipped by 0 bases and J by 2 bases, with 11 bases between them. CDR3 length: 16 amino acids. In germline, CDR1 is SGHVS, CDR2 FNYEAQ. CDR3 sequence (DNA): TGTGCCAGCAGCTTAGCGGGGGGTTCAGGCAATCAGCCCCAGCATTTT. This translates into CASSLAGGSGNQPQHF.

V and J are TRBV27 and TRBJ2-5; 10 bases align to TRBD2. Trimming took 6 bases from V and 4 from J; bases not matched to a gene: 8. The CDR3 is 15 amino acids. Germline CDR1 and CDR2: MNHEY and SMNVEV (reference sequence). The CDR3 DNA reads as TGTGCCAGCAGAACTCTAGCGGGAGTGGGAGAGACCCAGTACTTC. It translates to CASRTLAGVGETQYF.

V gene TRBV19 combines with J gene TRBJ1-1; 7 positions match TRBD1. The V and J ends lost 10 bases and 0 bases, in that order; junction bases with no gene match: 8. The germline gives CDR1 LNHDA, CDR2 SQIVND (reference sequence). The CDR3 is 14 amino acids. CDR3 protein: CATRQGIMNTEAFF. The CDR3, as DNA: TGTGCCACCCGACAGGGAATCATGAACACTGAAGCTTTCTTT.

This clone was seen just once. This rearrangement joins TRBV6-5 to TRBJ2-3, with D perhaps TRBD2 (6 bases). V lost 4 bases, J lost 1 base, and 12 bases lay in between. Per the germline V gene, CDR1 is MNHEY and CDR2 is SVGAGI. CDR3 length equals 15 residues. CDR3: CASSSRLEGTDTQYF. CDR3 nucleotide sequence: TGTGCCAGCAGTTCCCGACTAGAGGGCACAGATACGCAGTATTTT.

This chain links TRBV5-1 with TRBJ2-7; 14 bases are a match to TRBD2. V trimming: 7 bases; J trimming: 0 bases; junction bases outside the gene matches: 9. Germline V gene data show CDR1 as SGHRS and CDR2 as YFSETQ. The CDR3 is 17 amino acids. CDR3 in amino acids: CASSRTSGRLTSYEQYF. The DNA of the CDR3 is TGCGCCAGCTCCCGGACTAGCGGGAGGTTAACCTCCTACGAGCAGTACTTC.